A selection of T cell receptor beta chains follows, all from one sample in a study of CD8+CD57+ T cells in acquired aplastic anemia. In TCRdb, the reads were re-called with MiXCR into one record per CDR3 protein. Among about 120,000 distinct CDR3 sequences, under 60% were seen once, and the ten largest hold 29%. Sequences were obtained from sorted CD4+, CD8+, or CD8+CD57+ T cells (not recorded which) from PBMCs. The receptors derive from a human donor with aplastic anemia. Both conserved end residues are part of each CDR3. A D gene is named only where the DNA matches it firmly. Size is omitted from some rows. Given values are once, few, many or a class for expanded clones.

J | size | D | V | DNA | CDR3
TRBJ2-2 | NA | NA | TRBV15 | TGTGCCACCAGCAGGGGAAACGGGCACGGGGAGCTGTTTTTT | CATSRGNGHGELFF
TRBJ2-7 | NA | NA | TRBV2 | TGTGCCAGCAGTGACAGGGTCCACGAGCAGTACTTC | CASSDRVHEQYF
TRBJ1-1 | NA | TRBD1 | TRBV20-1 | TGCAGTGCTAGCTTACCAGGGGGCCACACTGAAGCTTTCTTT | CSASLPGGHTEAFF
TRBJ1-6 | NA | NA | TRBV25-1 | TGTGCCAGCAGTGAATGGGGGGGGGGATCACCCCTCCACTTT | CASSEWGGGSPLHF
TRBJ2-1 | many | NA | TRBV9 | TGTGCCAGCAGCGTAGGGCAGCCTAGCTACAATGAGCAGTTCTTC | CASSVGQPSYNEQFF
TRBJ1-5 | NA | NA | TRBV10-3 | TGTGCCATCAGTGACCTCAACCGGGGGGGCAATCAGCCCCAGCATTTT | CAISDLNRGGNQPQHF
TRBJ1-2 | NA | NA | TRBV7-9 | TGTGCCAGCAGTCCGACAGGCTACACCTTC | CASSPTGYTF
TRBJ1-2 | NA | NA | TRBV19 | TGTGCCAGTAGTACCGGACAGACTTATGGCTACACCTTC | CASSTGQTYGYTF
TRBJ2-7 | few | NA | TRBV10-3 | TGTGCCATCAGTGACACAGACCGGGGAGAGCAGTACTTC | CAISDTDRGEQYF
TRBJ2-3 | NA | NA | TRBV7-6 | TGTGCCAGCAGCTTAGGGACGGGGGGCCTTAGCACAGATACGCAGTATTTT | CASSLGTGGLSTDTQYF
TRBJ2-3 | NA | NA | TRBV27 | TGTGCCAGCAGTTTGCCAGGGGTTCGGGCGATAGAGCAGTATTTT | CASSLPGVRAIEQYF
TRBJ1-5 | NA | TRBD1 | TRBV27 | TGTGCCAGCGCCTCAGGGGGGTATGGCAATCAGCCCCAGCATTTT | CASASGGYGNQPQHF
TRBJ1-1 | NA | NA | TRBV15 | TGTGCCACCAGCAGAGATCAGGTAGCTATTGAAGCTTTCTTT | CATSRDQVAIEAFF
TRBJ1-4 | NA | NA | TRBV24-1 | TGTGCCACCAGTGATCCAGGGCGGGGGTCAAATGAAAAACTGTTTTTT | CATSDPGRGSNEKLFF
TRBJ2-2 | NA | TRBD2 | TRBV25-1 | TGTGCCAGCAGTCCCTACGGACTAGCGGGAGCCGGGGAGCTGTTTTTT | CASSPYGLAGAGELFF